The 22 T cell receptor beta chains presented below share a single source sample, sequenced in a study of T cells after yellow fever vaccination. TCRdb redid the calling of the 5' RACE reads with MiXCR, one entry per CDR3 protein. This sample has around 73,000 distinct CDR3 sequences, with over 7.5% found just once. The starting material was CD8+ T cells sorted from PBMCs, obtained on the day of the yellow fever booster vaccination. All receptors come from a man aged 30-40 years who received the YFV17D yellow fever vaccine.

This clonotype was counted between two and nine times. The CDR3, as DNA: TGTGCCAGCACCCTGGGGGTAGATACGCAGTATTTT. This codes for CASTLGVDTQYF. The gene calls are TRBV7-9 and TRBJ2-3, with D perhaps given as TRBD1 or TRBD2 (5 bases each). Germline lookup yields CDR1 SEHNR and CDR2 FQNEAQ (reference sequence). This CDR3 has 12 residues. The germline V and J ends were trimmed by 7 bases and 5 bases, with 10 bases remaining between them.

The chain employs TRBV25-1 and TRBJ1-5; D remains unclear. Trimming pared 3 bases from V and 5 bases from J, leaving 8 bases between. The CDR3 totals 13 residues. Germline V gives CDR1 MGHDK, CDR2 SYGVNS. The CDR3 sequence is CASSEGWDQPQHF. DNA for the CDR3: TGTGCCAGCAGTGAGGGATGGGATCAGCCCCAGCATTTT.

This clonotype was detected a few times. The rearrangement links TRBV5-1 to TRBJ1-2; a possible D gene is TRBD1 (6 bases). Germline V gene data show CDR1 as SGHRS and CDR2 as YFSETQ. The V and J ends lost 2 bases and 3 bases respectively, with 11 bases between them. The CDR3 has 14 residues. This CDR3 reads CASSFTGRYYGYTF. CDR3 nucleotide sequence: TGCGCCAGCAGCTTTACAGGGCGGTACTATGGCTACACCTTC.

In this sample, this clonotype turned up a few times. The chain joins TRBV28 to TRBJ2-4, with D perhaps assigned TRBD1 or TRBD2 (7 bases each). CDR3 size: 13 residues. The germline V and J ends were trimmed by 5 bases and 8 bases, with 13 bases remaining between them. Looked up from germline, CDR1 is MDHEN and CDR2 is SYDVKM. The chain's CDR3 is CASSPQGGDIQYF. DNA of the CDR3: TGTGCCAGCAGTCCCCAGGGGGGGGACATTCAGTACTTC.

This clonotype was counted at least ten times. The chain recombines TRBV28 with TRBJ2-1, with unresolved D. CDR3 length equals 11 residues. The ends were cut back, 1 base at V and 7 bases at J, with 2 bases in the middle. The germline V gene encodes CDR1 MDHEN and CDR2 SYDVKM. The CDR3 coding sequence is TGTGCCAGCAGTTTATTGAATGAGCAGTTCTTC. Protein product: CASSLLNEQFF.

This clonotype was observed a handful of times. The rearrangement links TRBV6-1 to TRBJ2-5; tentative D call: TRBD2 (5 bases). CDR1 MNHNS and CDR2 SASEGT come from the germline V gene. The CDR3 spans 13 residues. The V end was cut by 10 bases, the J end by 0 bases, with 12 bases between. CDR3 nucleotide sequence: TGTGCCACCTCTCCCGGGGACCAAGAGACCCAGTACTTC. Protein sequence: CATSPGDQETQYF.

The CDR3 DNA is TGTGCCACCAGGACAGCCCTCGAGCAGTACTTC. Residues: CATRTALEQYF. The gene calls are TRBV30 and TRBJ2-7; D is perhaps TRBD1 (6 bases). Germline values: CDR1 GTSNPN, CDR2 SVGIG (reference sequence). V was clipped by 8 bases and J by 6 bases, with 14 bases between them. There are 11 residues in the CDR3.

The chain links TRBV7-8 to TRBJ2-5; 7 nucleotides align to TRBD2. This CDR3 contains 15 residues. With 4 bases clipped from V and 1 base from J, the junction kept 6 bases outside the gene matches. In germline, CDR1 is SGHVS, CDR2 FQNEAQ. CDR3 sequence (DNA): TGTGCCAGCAGCTCAGCCCGGGAGGCCCAAGAGACCCAGTACTTC. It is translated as CASSSAREAQETQYF. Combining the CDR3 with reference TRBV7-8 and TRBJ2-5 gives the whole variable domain GAGVSQSPRYKVAKRGQDVALRCDPISGHVSLFWYQQALGQGPEFLTYFQNEAQLDKSGLPSDRFFAERPEGSVSTLKIQRTQQEDSAVYLCASSSAREAQETQYFGPGTRLLVL.

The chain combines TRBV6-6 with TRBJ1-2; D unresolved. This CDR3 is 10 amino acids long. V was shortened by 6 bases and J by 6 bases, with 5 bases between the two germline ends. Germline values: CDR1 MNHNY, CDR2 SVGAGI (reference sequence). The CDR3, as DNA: TGTGCCAGCAGAACAGATGGCTACACCTTC. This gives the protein CASRTDGYTF.

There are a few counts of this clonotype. The CDR3 loop reads CASSSGTVYGYTF. The CDR3 nucleotides read TGTGCCAGCAGCTCCGGGACGGTCTATGGCTACACCTTC. The chain couples TRBV5-5 to TRBJ1-2; D may be TRBD1 (5 bases). This CDR3 has 13 amino acids. V gave up 3 bases and J gave up 4 bases, with 10 bases separating them. CDR1 and CDR2 from the germline V gene are SGHKS and YYEKEE (reference sequence).

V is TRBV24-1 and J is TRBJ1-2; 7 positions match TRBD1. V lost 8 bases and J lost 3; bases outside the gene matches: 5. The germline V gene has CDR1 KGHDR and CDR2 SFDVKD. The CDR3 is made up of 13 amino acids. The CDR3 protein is CATKRTGYYGYTF. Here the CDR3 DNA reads TGTGCCACCAAGAGGACAGGCTACTATGGCTACACCTTC.

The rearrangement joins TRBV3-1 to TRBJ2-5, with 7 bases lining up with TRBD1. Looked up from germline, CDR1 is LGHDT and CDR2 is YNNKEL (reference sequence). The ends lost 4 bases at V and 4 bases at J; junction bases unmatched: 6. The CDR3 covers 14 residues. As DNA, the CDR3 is TGTGCCAGCAGCCGGAAACAGGGGCGAGAGACCCAGTACTTC. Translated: CASSRKQGRETQYF.

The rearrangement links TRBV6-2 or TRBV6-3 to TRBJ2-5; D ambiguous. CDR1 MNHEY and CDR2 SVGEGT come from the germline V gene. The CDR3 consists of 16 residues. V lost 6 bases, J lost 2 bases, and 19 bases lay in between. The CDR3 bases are TGTGCCAGCAGCCGCCCGGATAGAGGTTTTCAAGAGACCCAGTACTTC. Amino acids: CASSRPDRGFQETQYF.

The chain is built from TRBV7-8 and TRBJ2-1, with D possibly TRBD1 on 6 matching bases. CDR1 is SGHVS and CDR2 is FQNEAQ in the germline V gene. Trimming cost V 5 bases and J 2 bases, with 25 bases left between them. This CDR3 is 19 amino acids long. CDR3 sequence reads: CASSLNSGGSGGAYNEQFF. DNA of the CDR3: TGTGCCAGCAGCCTTAACTCCGGCGGTAGTGGGGGCGCCTACAATGAGCAGTTCTTC.

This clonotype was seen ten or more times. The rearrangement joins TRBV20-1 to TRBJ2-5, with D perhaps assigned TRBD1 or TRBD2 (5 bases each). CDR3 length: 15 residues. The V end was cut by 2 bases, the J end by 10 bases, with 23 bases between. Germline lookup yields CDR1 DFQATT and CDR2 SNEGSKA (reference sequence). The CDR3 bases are TGCAGTGCTAGACCCCGGGACGGAATAGTGTATGACCAGTACTTC. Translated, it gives CSARPRDGIVYDQYF.

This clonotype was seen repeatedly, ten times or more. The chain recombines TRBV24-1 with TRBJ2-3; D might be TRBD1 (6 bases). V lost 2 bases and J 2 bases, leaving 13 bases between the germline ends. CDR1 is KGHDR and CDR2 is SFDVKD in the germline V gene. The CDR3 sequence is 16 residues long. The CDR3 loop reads CATSDWKDRFTDTQYF. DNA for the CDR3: TGTGCCACCAGTGATTGGAAGGACAGATTCACAGATACGCAGTATTTT.

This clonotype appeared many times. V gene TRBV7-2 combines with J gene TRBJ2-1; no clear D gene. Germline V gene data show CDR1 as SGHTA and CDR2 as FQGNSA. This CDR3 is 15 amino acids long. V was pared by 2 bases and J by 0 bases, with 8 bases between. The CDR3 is CASSLTESSYNEQFF. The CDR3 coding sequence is TGTGCCAGCAGCTTAACAGAGAGCTCCTACAATGAGCAGTTCTTC.

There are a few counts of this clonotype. This chain's CDR3 is CSARTGGFAEAFF. Here the CDR3 DNA reads TGCAGTGCAAGGACAGGGGGTTTTGCTGAAGCTTTCTTT. The chain carries TRBV20-1 and TRBJ1-1; 10 nucleotides line up with TRBD1. V lost 6 bases and J lost 6; bases outside the gene matches: 7. Germline loops: CDR1 DFQATT, CDR2 SNEGSKA (reference sequence). The CDR3 is made up of 13 amino acids.

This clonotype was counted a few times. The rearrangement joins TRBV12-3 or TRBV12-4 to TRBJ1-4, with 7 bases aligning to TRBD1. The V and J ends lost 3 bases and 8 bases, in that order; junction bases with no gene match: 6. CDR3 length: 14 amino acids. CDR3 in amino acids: CASSLRGRREKLFF. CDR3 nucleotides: TGTGCCAGCAGTTTGAGGGGGCGGAGGGAAAAACTGTTTTTT.

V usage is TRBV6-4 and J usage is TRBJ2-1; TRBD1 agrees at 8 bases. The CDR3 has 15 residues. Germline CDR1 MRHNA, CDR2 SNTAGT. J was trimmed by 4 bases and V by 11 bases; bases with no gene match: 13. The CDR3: CAGRVRDRPYNEQFF. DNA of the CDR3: TGTGCCGGACGCGTAAGGGACAGGCCATACAATGAGCAGTTCTTC.

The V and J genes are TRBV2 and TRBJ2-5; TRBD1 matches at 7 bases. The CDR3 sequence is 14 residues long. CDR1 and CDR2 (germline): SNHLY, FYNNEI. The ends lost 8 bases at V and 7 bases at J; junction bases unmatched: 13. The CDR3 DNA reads TGTGCCAGCGATACAGGGGATAGTTTAAGGACCCAGTACTTC. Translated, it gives CASDTGDSLRTQYF.

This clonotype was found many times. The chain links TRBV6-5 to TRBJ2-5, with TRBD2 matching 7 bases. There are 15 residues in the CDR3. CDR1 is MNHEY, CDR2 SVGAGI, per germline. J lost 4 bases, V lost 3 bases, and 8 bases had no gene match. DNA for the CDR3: TGTGCCAGCAGTTATAGTGCGGGAGATGGAGAGACCCAGTACTTC. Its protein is CASSYSAGDGETQYF.